This TCR beta chain was captured in a study of regulatory T cells in long-lasting Graves disease. Construction of TCR beta libraries relied on iRepertoire HTBI primers and on Arm-PCR targeting CDR3 regions. TCRdb passed the multiplex PCR reads through MiXCR, listing each CDR3 protein once. The table includes around 500,000 distinct CDR3 sequences, approximately 13% detected once. The time point here: newly diagnosed GD, antithyroid drugs for less than 3 months. Isolated PBMC RNA provided the starting material for the TCR library. CDR1 is MNHNS and CDR2 is SASEGT in the germline V gene. This CDR3 region has 13 residues. V dropped 10 bases and J dropped 7 bases, with 14 bases sitting between them. These records were also assigned to another study, of T cells in Graves' hyperthyroidism and ophthalmopathy. From that study: Most clonotypes expanded in the thyroid (above 0.001) were also present in blood.

This sample comprised peripheral blood mononuclear cells (PBMCs), obtained at new diagnosis, from a patient treated with antithyroid drugs. The receptor was isolated from a man younger than 45 with Graves disease. The chain carries TRBV6-1 and TRBJ1-6, with D possibly TRBD1 on 6 matching bases. As DNA, the CDR3 is TGTGCCACCTCGGGACAATTCAATTCACCCCTCCACTTT. This gives the protein CATSGQFNSPLHF.